Listed below are T cell receptor beta chains from one sample, sequenced in a study of T-cell reconstitution after alpha-beta-depleted transplantation in children. TCRdb independently ran MiXCR on the PCR reads; one entry per CDR3 protein. The table has fewer than 1 million distinct CDR3 sequences, approximately 15% seen once; the top ten hold under 6%. The starting material was PBMCs, mostly from graft donor cells, obtained 360 days after TCRalphabeta/CD19-depleted stem cell transplant. The receptors here all came from a male patient aged 10 to 17 who had a stem cell transplant for acute lymphoblastic leukemia, so the T cells may come from the graft donor. Each CDR3 is given with its conserved first and last residue. A D gene is named only where the DNA matches it firmly. Rows give clone size only sometimes, using once, few, many, or a class for an expanded clone.

>TRBV5-5|.|TRBJ2-3|.
TGTGCCAGCAGCTTGGCCGAACAGGGATGGCAGTATTTT
CASSLAEQGWQYF
>TRBV6-1|.|TRBJ2-1|.
TGTGCCAGCAGCAGGAGGGCTTTTAACAATGAGCAGTTCTTC
CASSRRAFNNEQFF
>TRBV14|TRBD2|TRBJ2-7|few
TGTGCCAGCAGCCAAGCTGGTGGAAGCGGGAGCTCCTACGAGCAGTACTTC
CASSQAGGSGSSYEQYF
>TRBV20-1|TRBD2|TRBJ2-7|.
TGCAGTGCACACCCGGCGGGGAGGGCCTGCGAGCAGTACTTC
CSAHPAGRACEQYF
>TRBV20-1|.|TRBJ2-2|many
TGCAGTGCTAGGGGGGTAGCGCAGTCGGCTACCGGGGAGCTGTTTTTT
CSARGVAQSATGELFF
>TRBV28|TRBD2|TRBJ2-3|.
TGTGCCAGCAGCGGGACTAGCGGGAGTTTCGATTATACGCAGTATTTT
CASSGTSGSFDYTQYF
>TRBV29-1|.|TRBJ1-1|many
TGCAGCGTAACAGGAGTTCTGAACACTGAAGCTTTCTTT
CSVTGVLNTEAFF
>TRBV10-3|TRBD2|TRBJ2-3|.
TGTGCCATCAAGCGGGAGAGGGGCACAGATACGCAGTATTTT
CAIKRERGTDTQYF
>TRBV7-9|.|TRBJ2-1|few
TGTGCCAGCAGCTTACAGGGCTTGAGCATTAATGAGCAGTTCTTC
CASSLQGLSINEQFF
>TRBV5-1|TRBD2|TRBJ2-1|.
TGCGCCAGCAGCTTCTTAGGGACTAGCGGGAGCATGAATGAGCAGTTCTTC
CASSFLGTSGSMNEQFF
>TRBV7-9|.|TRBJ1-2|few
TGTGCCAGCAGCTTAGCTTCGGGCCAGTACCATTATGGCTACACCTTC
CASSLASGQYHYGYTF
>TRBV5-6|TRBD2|TRBJ2-7|.
TGTGCCAGCAGCTTGTTATCGGCTAGCGGCTCCTACGAGCAGTACTTC
CASSLLSASGSYEQYF
>TRBV10-2|.|TRBJ2-1|.
TGCGCCAGCATAAGGGATGAGCAGTTCTTC
CASIRDEQFF
>TRBV20-1|.|TRBJ1-3|.
TGCAGTGCTAGAGAACTATTTGCCTCTGGAAACACCATATATTTT
CSARELFASGNTIYF
>TRBV12-5|.|TRBJ1-2|.
TGTGCTAGTGGTATCAGTGGGCTATATGGCTACACCTTC
CASGISGLYGYTF
>TRBV6-5|.|TRBJ1-2|.
TGTGCCAGCAGTTACTCTACGGGGTTTGGGCTTGGCTACACCTTC
CASSYSTGFGLGYTF
>TRBV9|.|TRBJ2-1|.
TGTGCCAGCAGCGCCTGGGAGTTTGCCTACAATGAGCAGTTCTTC
CASSAWEFAYNEQFF
>TRBV5-1|.|TRBJ2-3|few
TGCGCCAGCAGCTTTGAGCAGGTTCTCACAGATACGCAGTATTTT
CASSFEQVLTDTQYF
>TRBV5-1|.|TRBJ2-1|few
TGCGCCAGCAGCTTGGCCTCCCCGGGTAGCGTTTTTCCCAATGAGCAGTTCTTC
CASSLASPGSVFPNEQFF